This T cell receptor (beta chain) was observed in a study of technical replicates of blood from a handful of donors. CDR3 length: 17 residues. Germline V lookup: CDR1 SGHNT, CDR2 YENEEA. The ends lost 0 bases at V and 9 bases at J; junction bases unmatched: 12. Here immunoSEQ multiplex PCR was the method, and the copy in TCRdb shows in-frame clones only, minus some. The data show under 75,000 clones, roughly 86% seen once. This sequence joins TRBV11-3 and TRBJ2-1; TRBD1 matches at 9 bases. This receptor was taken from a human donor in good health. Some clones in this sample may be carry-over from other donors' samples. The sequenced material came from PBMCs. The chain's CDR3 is CASSLDQKWDRVSEQFF. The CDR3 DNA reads TGTGCCAGCAGCTTAGATCAGAAATGGGACAGGGTCAGTGAGCAGTTCTTC.